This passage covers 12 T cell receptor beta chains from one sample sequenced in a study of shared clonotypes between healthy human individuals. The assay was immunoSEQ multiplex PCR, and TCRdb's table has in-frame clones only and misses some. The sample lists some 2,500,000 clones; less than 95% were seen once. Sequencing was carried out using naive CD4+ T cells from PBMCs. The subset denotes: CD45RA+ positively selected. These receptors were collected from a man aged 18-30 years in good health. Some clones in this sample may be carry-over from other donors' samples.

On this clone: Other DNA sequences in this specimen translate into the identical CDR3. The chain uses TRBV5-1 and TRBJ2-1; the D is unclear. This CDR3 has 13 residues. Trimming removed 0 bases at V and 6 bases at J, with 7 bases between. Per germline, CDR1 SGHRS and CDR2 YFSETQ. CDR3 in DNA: TGCGCCAGCAGCTTGGTAGTAGGCAATGAGCAGTTCTTC. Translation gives CASSLVVGNEQFF.

The CDR3 sequence is CASSTHRRGQSNQPQHF. The CDR3, as DNA: TGTGCCAGTAGTACACACCGCAGGGGACAGAGCAATCAGCCCCAGCATTTT. This chain connects TRBV19 to TRBJ1-5; TRBD1 agrees at 7 bases. V shed 4 bases, J shed 1 base, and the junction held 10 bases outside the gene matches. In germline, CDR1 is LNHDA, CDR2 SQIVND (reference sequence). CDR3 size: 17 residues. Using reference TRBV19 and TRBJ1-5 for the parts outside the CDR3, the full variable domain is DGGITQSPKYLFRKEGQNVTLSCEQNLNHDAMYWYRQDPGQGLRLIYYSQIVNDFQKGDIAEGYSVSREKKESFPLTVTSAQKNPTAFYLCASSTHRRGQSNQPQHFGDGTRLSIL.

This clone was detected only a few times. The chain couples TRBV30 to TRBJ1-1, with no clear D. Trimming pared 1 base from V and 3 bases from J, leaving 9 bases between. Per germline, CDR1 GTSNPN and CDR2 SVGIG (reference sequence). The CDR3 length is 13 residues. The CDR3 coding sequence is TGTGCCTGGAGTGAGGGAGTAGACACTGAAGCTTTCTTT. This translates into CAWSEGVDTEAFF. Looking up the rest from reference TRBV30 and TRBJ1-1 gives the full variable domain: SQTIHQWPATLVQPVGSPLSLECTVEGTSNPNLYWYRQAAGRGLQLLFYSVGIGQISSEVPQNLSASRPQDRQFILSSKKLLLSDSGFYLCAWSEGVDTEAFFGQGTRLTVV.

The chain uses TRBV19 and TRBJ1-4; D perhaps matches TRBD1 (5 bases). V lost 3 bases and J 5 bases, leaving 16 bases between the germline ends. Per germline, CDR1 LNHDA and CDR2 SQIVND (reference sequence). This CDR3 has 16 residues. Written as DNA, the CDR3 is TGTGCCAGTAGTATCTCGTTAACAGGCGGAAATGAAAAACTGTTTTTT. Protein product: CASSISLTGGNEKLFF. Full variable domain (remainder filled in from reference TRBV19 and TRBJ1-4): DGGITQSPKYLFRKEGQNVTLSCEQNLNHDAMYWYRQDPGQGLRLIYYSQIVNDFQKGDIAEGYSVSREKKESFPLTVTSAQKNPTAFYLCASSISLTGGNEKLFFGSGTQLSVL.

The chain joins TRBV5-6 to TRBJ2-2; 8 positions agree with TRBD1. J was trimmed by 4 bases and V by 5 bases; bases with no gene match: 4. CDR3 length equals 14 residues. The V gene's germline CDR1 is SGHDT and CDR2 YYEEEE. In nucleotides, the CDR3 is TGTGCCAGCAGGCTAACAGGGGGCACCGGGGAGCTGTTTTTT. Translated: CASRLTGGTGELFF. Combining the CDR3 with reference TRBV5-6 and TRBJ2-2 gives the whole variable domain DAGVTQSPTHLIKTRGQQVTLRCSPKSGHDTVSWYQQALGQGPQFIFQYYEEEERQRGNFPDRFSGHQFPNYSSELNVNALLLGDSALYLCASRLTGGTGELFFGEGSRLTVL.

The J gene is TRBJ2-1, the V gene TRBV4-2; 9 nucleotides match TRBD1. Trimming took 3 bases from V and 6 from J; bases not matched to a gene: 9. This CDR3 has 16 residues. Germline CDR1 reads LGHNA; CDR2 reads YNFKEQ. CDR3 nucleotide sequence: TGTGCCAGCAGCCAGACCGGGACAGGGATGATCAATGAGCAGTTCTTC. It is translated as CASSQTGTGMINEQFF.

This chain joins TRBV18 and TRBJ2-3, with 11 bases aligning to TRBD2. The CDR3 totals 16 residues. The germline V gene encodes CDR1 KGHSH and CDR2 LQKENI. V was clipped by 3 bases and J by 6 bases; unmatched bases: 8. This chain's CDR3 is CASSPETSGTVDTQYF. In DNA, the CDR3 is TGTGCCAGCTCACCGGAGACTAGCGGGACGGTTGATACGCAGTATTTT.

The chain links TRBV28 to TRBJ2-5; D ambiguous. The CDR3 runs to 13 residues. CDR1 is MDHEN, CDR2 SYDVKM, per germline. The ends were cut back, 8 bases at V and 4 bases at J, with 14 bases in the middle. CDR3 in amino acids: CASGVRPGETQYF. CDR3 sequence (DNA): TGTGCCAGCGGAGTTCGGCCCGGAGAGACCCAGTACTTC.

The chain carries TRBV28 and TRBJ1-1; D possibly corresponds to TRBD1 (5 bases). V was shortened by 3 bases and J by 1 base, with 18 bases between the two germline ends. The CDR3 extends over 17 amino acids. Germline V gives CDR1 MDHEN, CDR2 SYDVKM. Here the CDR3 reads CASSFEGPPRKNTEAFF. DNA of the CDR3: TGTGCCAGCAGTTTCGAGGGACCTCCGCGAAAGAACACTGAAGCTTTCTTT.

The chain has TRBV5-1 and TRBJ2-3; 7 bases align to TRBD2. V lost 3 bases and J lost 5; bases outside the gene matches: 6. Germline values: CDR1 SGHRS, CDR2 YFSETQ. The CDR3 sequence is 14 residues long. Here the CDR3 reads CASSSGTTKDTQYF. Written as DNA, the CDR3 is TGCGCCAGCAGCTCCGGGACTACCAAAGATACGCAGTATTTT.

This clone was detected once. The CDR3 here is CASSPPGSGSNEQFF. The CDR3 DNA follows: TGTGCCAGCAGCCCCCCCGGTAGCGGGAGCAATGAGCAGTTCTTC. The genes are TRBV7-9 and TRBJ2-1; TRBD2 agrees at 9 bases. The CDR3 contains 15 residues. Germline V gene data show CDR1 as SEHNR and CDR2 as FQNEAQ (reference sequence). The V segment lost 5 bases and the J segment 6 bases; nucleotides outside the gene matches: 8. Combining the CDR3 with reference TRBV7-9 and TRBJ2-1 gives the whole variable domain DTGVSQNPRHKITKRGQNVTFRCDPISEHNRLYWYRQTLGQGPEFLTYFQNEAQLEKSRLLSDRFSAERPKGSFSTLEIQRTEQGDSAMYLCASSPPGSGSNEQFFGPGTRLTVL.

The CDR3 DNA reads TGTGCCACGAAGACCGGACAGCCGTACACCGGGGAGCTGTTTTTT. Encoded protein: CATKTGQPYTGELFF. The rearrangement joins TRBV28 to TRBJ2-2; tentatively, D is TRBD1 (6 bases). This CDR3 comprises 15 residues. V was clipped by 10 bases and J by 3 bases, with 18 bases between them. CDR1 MDHEN and CDR2 SYDVKM come from the germline V gene. The full variable domain, with the rest looked up from reference TRBV28 and TRBJ2-2, is DVKVTQSSRYLVKRTGEKVFLECVQDMDHENMFWYRQDPGLGLRLIYFSYDVKMKEKGDIPEGYSVSREKKERFSLILESASTNQTSMYLCATKTGQPYTGELFFGEGSRLTVL.